This TCR beta chain was identified during a study of T cell responses to AZD1222 COVID-19 vaccine. Germline assignment: CDR1 LGHDT and CDR2 YNNKEL (reference sequence). This CDR3 is built from 15 residues. V lost 5 bases and J 1 base, leaving 15 bases between the germline ends. Study-level points and caveats: Across the whole spike, CD4 TCRs peaked at regions 160-218 and 743-854. Close to half of all spike-specific TCRs reportedly target regions of the variants that are unmutated. Of the AZD1222 recipients, only five to seven were seropositive at baseline.

A note on this clone: Antigen specificity is unknown.

Method: immunoSEQ multiplex PCR; TCRdb's copy keeps in-frame clones and lacks some. This sample has some 150,000 clones, with approximately 90% found just once. This specimen consisted of peripheral blood, obtained 28 days after the second AZD1222 dose. This chain uses TRBV3-1 (or the pseudogene TRBV3-2) with TRBJ2-7, with D perhaps assigned TRBD1 or TRBD2 (6 bases each). This receptor was taken from an adult who received the AZD1222 COVID-19 vaccine. CDR3: CASSKPGARSYEQYF. The DNA of the CDR3 is TGTGCCAGCAGCAAGCCGGGGGCAAGGTCCTACGAGCAGTACTTC.